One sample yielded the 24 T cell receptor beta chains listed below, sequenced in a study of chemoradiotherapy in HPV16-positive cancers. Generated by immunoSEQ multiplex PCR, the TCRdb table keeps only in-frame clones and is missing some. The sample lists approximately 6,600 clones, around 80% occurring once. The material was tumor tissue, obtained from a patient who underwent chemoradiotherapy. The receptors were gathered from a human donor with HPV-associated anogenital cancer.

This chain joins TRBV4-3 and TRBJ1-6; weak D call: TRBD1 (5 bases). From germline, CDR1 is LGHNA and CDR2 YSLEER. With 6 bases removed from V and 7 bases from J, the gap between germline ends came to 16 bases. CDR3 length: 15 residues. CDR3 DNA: TGCGCCAGCAGTCTCGAAGGGACGGAGAATTCACCCCTCCACTTT. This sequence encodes CASSLEGTENSPLHF.

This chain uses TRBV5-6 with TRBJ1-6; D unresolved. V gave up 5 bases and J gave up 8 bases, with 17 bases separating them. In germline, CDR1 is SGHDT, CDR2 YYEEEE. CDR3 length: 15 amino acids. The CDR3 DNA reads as TGTGCCAGCAGTCCGGACCCCGAAAGGTATTCACCCCTCCACTTT. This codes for CASSPDPERYSPLHF.

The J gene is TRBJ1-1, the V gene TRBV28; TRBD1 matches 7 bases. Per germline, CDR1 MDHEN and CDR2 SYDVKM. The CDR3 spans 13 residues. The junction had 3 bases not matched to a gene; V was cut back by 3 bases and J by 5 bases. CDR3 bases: TGTGCCAGCAGTTTGACAGGGAGGACTGAAGCTTTCTTT. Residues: CASSLTGRTEAFF.

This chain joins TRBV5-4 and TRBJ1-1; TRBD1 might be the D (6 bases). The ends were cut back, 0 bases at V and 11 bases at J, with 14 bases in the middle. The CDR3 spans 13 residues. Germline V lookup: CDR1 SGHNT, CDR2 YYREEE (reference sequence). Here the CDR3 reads CASSLVGGAEAFF. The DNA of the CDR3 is TGTGCCAGCAGCTTGGTTGGGGGCGCAGAGGCTTTCTTT.

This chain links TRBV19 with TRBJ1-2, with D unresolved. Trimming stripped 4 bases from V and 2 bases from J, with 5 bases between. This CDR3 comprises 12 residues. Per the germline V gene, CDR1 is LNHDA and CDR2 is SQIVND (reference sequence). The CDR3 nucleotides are TGTGCCAGTAGTAGTGTAAACTATGGCTACACCTTC. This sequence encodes CASSSVNYGYTF.

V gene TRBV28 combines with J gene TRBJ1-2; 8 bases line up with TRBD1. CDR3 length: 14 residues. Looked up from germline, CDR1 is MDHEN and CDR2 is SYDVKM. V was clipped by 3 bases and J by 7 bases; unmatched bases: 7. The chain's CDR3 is CASSFSGRGLGYTF. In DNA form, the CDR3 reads TGTGCCAGCAGTTTCTCGGGCAGGGGGCTTGGCTACACCTTC.

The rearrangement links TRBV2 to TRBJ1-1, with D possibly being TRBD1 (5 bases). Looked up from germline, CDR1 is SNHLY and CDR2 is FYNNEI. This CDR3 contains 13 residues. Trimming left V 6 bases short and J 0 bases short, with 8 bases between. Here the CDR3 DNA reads TGTGCCAGCAGGGACACAATGAACACTGAAGCTTTCTTT. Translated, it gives CASRDTMNTEAFF.

The CDR3 region has the DNA TGTGCCAGCAGTTTGAAGGTAGACATGAACACTGAAGCTTTCTTT. Translating it yields CASSLKVDMNTEAFF. The chain carries TRBV28 and TRBJ1-1; D is unresolved. Germline CDR1 reads MDHEN; CDR2 reads SYDVKM. Trimming shortened V by 3 bases and J by 0 bases, and 11 bases separated the two germline ends. CDR3 length equals 15 residues.

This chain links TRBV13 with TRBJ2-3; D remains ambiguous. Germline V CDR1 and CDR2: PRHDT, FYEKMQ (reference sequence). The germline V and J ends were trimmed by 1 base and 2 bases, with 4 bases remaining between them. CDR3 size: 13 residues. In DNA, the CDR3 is TGTGCCAGCAGCTTAGAGGACACAGATACGCAGTATTTT. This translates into CASSLEDTDTQYF.

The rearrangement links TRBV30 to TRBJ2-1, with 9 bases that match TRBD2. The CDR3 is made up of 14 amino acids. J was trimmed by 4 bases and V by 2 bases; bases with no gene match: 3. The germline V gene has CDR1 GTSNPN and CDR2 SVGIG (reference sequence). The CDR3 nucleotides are TGTGCCTGGAGTCATCTAGCGGGGTACAATGAGCAGTTCTTC. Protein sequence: CAWSHLAGYNEQFF.

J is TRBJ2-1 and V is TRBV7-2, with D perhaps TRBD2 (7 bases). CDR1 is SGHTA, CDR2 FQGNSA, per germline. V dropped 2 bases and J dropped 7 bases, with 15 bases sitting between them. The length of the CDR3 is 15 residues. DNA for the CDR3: TGTGCCAGCAGCTTAAAATACCGGGGGGCGAATGAGCAGTTCTTC. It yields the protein CASSLKYRGANEQFF. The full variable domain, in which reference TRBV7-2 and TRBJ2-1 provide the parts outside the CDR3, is GAGVSQSPSNKVTEKGKDVELRCDPISGHTALYWYRQSLGQGLEFLIYFQGNSAPDKSGLPSDRFSAERTGGSVSTLTIQRTQQEDSAVYLCASSLKYRGANEQFFGPGTRLTVL.

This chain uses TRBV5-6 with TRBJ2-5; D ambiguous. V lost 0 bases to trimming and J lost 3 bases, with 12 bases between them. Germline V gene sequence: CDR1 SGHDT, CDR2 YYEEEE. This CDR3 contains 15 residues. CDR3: CASSLDWGLEETQYF. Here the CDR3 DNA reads TGTGCCAGCAGCTTGGACTGGGGATTGGAAGAGACCCAGTACTTC.

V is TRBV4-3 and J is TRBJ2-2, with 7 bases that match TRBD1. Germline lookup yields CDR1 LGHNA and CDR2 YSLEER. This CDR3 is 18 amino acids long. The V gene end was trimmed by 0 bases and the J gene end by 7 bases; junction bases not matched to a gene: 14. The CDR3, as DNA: TGCGCCAGCAGCCAAGATCTCCCCAGAACGACAGGGTACGGGGAGCTGTTTTTT. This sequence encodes CASSQDLPRTTGYGELFF.

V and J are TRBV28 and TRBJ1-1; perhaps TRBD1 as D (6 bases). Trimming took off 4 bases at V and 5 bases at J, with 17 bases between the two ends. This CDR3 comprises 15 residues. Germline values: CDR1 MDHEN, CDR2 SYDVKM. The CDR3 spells CASSSNRVGGTEAFF. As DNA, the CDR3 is TGTGCCAGCAGTTCTAACAGGGTAGGTGGTACTGAAGCTTTCTTT.

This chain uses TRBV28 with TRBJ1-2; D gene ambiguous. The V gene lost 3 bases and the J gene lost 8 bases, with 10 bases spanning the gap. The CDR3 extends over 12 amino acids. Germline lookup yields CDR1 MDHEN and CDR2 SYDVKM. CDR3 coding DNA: TGTGCCAGCAGTTTTGGCACCGGGGGCTACACCTTC. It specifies CASSFGTGGYTF.

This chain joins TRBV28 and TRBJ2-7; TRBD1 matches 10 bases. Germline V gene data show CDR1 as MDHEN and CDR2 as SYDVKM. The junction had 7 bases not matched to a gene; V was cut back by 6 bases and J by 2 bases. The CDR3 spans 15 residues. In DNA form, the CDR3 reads TGTGCCAGCAGGGCCCTAGGACAGGGGGCCTACGAGCAGTACTTC. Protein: CASRALGQGAYEQYF.

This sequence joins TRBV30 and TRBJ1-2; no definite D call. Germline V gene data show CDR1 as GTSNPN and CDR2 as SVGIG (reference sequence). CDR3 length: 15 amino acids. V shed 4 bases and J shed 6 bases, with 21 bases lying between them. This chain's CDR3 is CAWTLTGAPSDGYTF. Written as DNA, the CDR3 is TGTGCCTGGACCCTAACGGGAGCCCCCTCGGATGGCTACACCTTC.

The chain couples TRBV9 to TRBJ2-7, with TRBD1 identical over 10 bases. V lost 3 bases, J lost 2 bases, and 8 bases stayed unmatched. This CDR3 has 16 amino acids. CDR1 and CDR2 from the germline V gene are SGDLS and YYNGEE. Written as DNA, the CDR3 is TGTGCCAGCAGCGCGGGACAGGGGCCGTATCCCTACGAGCAGTACTTC. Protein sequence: CASSAGQGPYPYEQYF.

The CDR3 region is CASSQDVLPGRTEAFF. The CDR3 DNA reads as TGCGCCAGCAGCCAAGACGTTCTCCCAGGGCGGACTGAAGCTTTCTTT. The rearrangement uses TRBV4-3 and TRBJ1-1, with D possibly TRBD1 on 5 matching bases. V lost 0 bases and J 5 bases, leaving 16 bases between the germline ends. CDR3 length: 16 residues. Per germline, CDR1 LGHNA and CDR2 YSLEER.

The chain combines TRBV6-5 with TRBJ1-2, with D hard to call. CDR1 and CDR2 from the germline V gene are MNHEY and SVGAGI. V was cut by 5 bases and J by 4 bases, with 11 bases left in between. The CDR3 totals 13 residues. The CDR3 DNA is TGTGCCAGCAGTCCCCAGTTACCCTATGGCTACACCTTC. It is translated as CASSPQLPYGYTF.

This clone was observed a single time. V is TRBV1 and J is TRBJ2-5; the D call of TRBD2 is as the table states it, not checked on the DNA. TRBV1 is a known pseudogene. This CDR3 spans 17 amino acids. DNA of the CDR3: TGCACCAGCAGCCAAGCCCCACTAGCGGGGGGAGTAGAGACCCAGTACTTC. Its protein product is CTSSQAPLAGGVETQYF.

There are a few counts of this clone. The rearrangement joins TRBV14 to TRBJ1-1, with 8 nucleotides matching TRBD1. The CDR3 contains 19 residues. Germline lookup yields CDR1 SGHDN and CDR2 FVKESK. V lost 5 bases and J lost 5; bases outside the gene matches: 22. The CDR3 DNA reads TGTGCCAGCAGCGCACAGGTCGGGGACAGGATGCGCGAAGTGACTGAAGCTTTCTTT. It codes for CASSAQVGDRMREVTEAFF.

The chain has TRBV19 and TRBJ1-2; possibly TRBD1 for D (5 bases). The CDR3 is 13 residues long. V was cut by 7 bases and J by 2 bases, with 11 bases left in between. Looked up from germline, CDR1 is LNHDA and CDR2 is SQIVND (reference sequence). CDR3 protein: CASTMGPNYGYTF. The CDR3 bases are TGTGCCAGTACAATGGGGCCGAACTATGGCTACACCTTC.

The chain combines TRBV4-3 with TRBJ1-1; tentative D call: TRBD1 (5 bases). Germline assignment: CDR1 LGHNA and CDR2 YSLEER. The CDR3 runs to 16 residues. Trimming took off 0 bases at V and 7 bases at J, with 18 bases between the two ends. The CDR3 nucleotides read TGCGCCAGCAGCCAAGATCGGGTCAGGGAGTTATTTGAAGCTTTCTTT. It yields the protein CASSQDRVRELFEAFF.